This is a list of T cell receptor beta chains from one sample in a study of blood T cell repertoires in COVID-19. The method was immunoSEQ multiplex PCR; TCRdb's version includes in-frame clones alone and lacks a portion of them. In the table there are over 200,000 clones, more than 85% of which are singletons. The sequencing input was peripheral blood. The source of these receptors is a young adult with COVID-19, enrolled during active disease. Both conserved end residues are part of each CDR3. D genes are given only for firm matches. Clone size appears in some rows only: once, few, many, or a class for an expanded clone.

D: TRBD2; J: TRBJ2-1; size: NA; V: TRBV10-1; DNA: TGCACCAGCAGTGATAGGACTAGCGGGTATGATGAGCAGTTCTTC; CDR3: CTSSDRTSGYDEQFF
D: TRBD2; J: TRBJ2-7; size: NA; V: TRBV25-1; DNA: TGTGCCAGCAGTGAATATAACGAGCGGGACTCCTACGAGCAGTACTTC; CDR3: CASSEYNERDSYEQYF
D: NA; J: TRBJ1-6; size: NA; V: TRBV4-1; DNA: TGCGCCAGCAGCCTCGTTAATTCACCCCTCCACTTT; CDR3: CASSLVNSPLHF
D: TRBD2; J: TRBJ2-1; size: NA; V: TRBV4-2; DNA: TGTGCCAGCAGCCTCCTACCTTGGGGGGGAGCGGGTTCCTACAATGAGCAGTTCTTC; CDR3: CASSLLPWGGAGSYNEQFF
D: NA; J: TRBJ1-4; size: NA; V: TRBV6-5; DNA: TGTGCCAGCAGTTCTGATGTCCGGGGAACCGGTGAAAAACTGTTTTTT; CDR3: CASSSDVRGTGEKLFF
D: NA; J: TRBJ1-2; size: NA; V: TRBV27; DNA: TGTGCCAGCAGTTTAGTGCCAGGGAATTATGTTGATGGCTACACCTTC; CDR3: CASSLVPGNYVDGYTF
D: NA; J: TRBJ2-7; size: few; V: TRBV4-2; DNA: TGTGCCAGCAGCCCTACGAGCGGGTCGAGCTCCTACGAGCAGTACTTC; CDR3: CASSPTSGSSSYEQYF
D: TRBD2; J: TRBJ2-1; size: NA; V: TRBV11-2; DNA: TGTGCCAGCAGCTTTTCGACTAGCGGATACAATGAGCAGTTCTTC; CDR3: CASSFSTSGYNEQFF
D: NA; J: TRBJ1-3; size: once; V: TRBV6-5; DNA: TGTGCCAGCAGTCCGGACTTCGCGGGAAACACCATATATTTT; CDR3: CASSPDFAGNTIYF
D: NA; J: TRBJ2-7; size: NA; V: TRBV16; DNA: TGTGCCAGCAGCCAATCTTTGGGGAGCAATCTATACTACGAGCAGTACTTC; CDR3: CASSQSLGSNLYYEQYF
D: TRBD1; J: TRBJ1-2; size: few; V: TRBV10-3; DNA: TGTGCCATCAGTGAGACGCCCGGGACAGATGGCTACACCTTC; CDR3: CAISETPGTDGYTF
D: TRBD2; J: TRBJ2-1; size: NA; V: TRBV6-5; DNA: TGTGCCAGCAGACCCGGGACTAGCGGGTTCGATGAGCAGTTCTTC; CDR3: CASRPGTSGFDEQFF
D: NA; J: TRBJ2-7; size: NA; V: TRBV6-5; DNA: TGTGCCAGCAGAAGGGACATCGGAAGCTCCTACGAGCAGTACTTC; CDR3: CASRRDIGSSYEQYF
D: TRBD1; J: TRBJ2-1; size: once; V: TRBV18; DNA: TGTGCCAGCTCACCCGACAGGGGGGGGTACAATGAGCAGTTCTTC; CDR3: CASSPDRGGYNEQFF
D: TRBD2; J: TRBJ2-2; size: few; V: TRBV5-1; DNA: TGCGCCAGCAGGGAGCGGGGTAACACCGGGGAGCTGTTTTTT; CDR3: CASRERGNTGELFF
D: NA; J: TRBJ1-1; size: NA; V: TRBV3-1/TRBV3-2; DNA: TGTGCCAGCAGCCAAGACAGACTCGGACTCACTGAAGCTTTCTTT; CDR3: CASSQDRLGLTEAFF
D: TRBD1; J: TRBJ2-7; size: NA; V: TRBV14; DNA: TGTGCCAGCAGCCGTGGACAGGGTTACCACGAGCAGTACTTC; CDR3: CASSRGQGYHEQYF
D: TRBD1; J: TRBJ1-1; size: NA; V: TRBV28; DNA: TGTGCCAGCAGTCCCGGGGACAGGGCCCAGAACACTGAAGCTTTCTTT; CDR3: CASSPGDRAQNTEAFF
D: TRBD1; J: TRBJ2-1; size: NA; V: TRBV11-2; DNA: TGTGCCAGCAGTCAGACAGGGGTATTCGATGAGCAGTTCTTC; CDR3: CASSQTGVFDEQFF
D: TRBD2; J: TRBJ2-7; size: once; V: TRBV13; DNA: TGTGCCAGCAGTGCTAGCGGGCGCTCCTACGAGCAGTACTTC; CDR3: CASSASGRSYEQYF
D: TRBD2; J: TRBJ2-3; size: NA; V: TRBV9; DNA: TGTGCCAGCAGTGGACTAGCGGGGGATAGCACAGATACGCAGTATTTT; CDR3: CASSGLAGDSTDTQYF
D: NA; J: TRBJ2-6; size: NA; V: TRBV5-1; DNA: TGCGCCAGCAGCTTTAACAAAGACTCTGGGGCCAACGTCCTGACTTTC; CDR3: CASSFNKDSGANVLTF
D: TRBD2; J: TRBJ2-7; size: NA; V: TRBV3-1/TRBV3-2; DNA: TGTGCCAGCAGCCACAACGGGGGGGGAAGGTACGAGCAGTACTTC; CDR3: CASSHNGGGRYEQYF
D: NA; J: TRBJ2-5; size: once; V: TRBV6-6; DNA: TGTGCCAGCAGTTACATGGGGGCAGGGGAGACCCAGTACTTC; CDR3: CASSYMGAGETQYF
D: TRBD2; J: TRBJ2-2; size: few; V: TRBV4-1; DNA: TGCGCCAGCAGGGCTAGCGGGACGAACACCGGGGAGCTGTTTTTT; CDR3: CASRASGTNTGELFF
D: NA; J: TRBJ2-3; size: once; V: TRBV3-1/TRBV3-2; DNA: TGTGCCAGCAGCCCCTCCGGGAGCGGAACTAGCACAGATACGCAGTATTTT; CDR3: CASSPSGSGTSTDTQYF
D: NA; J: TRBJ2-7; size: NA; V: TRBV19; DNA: TGTGCCAGTACCTATTCTCCGAGCTCCTACGAGCAGTACTTC; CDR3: CASTYSPSSYEQYF
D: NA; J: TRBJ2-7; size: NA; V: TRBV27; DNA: TGTGCCAGCAGTTTATCCCCAGGGCACCCTGACGAGCAGTACTTC; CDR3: CASSLSPGHPDEQYF
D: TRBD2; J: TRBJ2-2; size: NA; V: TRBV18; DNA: TGTGCCAGCTCACCACGTCTAGCGGGAGTGGCCCCTAACACCGGGGAGCTGTTTTTT; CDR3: CASSPRLAGVAPNTGELFF
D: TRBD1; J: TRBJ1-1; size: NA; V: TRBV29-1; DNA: TGCAGCGTTTCTGGACAGGGTGCCTCTGAAGCTTTCTTT; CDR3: CSVSGQGASEAFF
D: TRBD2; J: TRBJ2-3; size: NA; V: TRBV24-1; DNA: TGTGCCACCAGTGACCTGACTAGCCAGAGCACAGATACGCAGTATTTT; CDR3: CATSDLTSQSTDTQYF
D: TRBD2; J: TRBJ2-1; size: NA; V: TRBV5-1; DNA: TGCGCCAGCAGCTTGGGAACTAGCGGGAGAATGGATGAGCAGTTCTTC; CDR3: CASSLGTSGRMDEQFF
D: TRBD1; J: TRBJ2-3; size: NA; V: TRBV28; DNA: TGTGCCAGCAGACAGGGGCGGAGGCCGTCTAGCACAGATACGCAGTATTTT; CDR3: CASRQGRRPSSTDTQYF
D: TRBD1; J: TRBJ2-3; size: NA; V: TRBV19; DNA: TGTGCCAGGGAGAGGGGGCAGGGGGCAAAAGATACGCAGTATTTT; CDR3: CARERGQGAKDTQYF
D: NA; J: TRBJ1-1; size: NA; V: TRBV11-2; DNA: TGTGCCAGCAGCTCGGTGAGGGCGAACACTGAAGCTTTCTTT; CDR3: CASSSVRANTEAFF
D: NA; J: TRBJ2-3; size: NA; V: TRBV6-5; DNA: TGTGCCAGCACTCTCCTTGTAGCAAACACAGATACGCAGTATTTT; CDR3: CASTLLVANTDTQYF
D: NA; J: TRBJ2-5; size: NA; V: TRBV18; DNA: TGTGCCAGCTCACCACGCTCAGCGGAAGAGACCCAGTACTTC; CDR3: CASSPRSAEETQYF
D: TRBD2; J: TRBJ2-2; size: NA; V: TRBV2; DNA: TGTGCCAGCACCCGGGGTAGCGGGAGGACTGGGGAGCTGTTTTTT; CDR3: CASTRGSGRTGELFF
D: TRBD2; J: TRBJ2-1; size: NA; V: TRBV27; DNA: TGTGCCACAAAAACTAGCGGGATGAACAATGAGCAGTTCTTC; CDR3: CATKTSGMNNEQFF
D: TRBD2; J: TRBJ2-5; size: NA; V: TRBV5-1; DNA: TGCGCCAGCAGCAGGTCTAGCGGGACGCGGGAGACCCAGTACTTC; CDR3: CASSRSSGTRETQYF
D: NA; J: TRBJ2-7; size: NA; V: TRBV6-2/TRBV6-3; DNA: TGTGCCAGCAGTCCCGCCCTCCTCCAGGAGCAGTACTTC; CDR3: CASSPALLQEQYF
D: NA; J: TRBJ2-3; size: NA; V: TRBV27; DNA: TGTGCCAGCAGTTCTAGGTATACGCAGTATTTT; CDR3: CASSSRYTQYF
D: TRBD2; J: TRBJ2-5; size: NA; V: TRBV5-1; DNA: TGCGCCAGCAGCTTAGGCGGGAGTGGGGGAGAGACCCAGTACTTC; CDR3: CASSLGGSGGETQYF
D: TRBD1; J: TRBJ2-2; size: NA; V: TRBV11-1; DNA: TGTGCCAGCAGCTCTAGGACAGGGAGTACCGGGGAGCTGTTTTTT; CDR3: CASSSRTGSTGELFF
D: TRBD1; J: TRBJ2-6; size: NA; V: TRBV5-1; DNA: TGCGCCAGCAGCCCTGACAGGGGGCTTGGGGCCAACGTCCTGACTTTC; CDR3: CASSPDRGLGANVLTF
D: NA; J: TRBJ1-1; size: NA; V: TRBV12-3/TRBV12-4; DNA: TGTGCCAGCAGTGTCCGATCTATAGCTGAAGCTTTCTTT; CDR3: CASSVRSIAEAFF
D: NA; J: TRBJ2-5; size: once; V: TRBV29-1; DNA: TGCAGCGTTGCCCTGCTGGGGGGGCGAGAGACCCAGTACTTC; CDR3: CSVALLGGRETQYF
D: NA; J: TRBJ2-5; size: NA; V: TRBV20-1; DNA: TGCAGTGCCCAAACCCAGTACTTC; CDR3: CSAQTQYF
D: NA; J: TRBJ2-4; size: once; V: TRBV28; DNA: TGTGCCAGCAGTCTTCTAGGGGCTGAGACCAAAAACATTCAGTACTTC; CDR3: CASSLLGAETKNIQYF
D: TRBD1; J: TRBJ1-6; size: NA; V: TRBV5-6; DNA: TGTGCCAGCAGCCACCGACAGGGTAGCGCCTATAATTCACCCCTCCACTTT; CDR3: CASSHRQGSAYNSPLHF
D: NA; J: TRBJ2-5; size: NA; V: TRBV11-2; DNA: TGTGCCAGCAGCTTAGCTCGAGAGACCCAGTACTTC; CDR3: CASSLARETQYF
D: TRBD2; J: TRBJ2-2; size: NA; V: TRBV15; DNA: TGTGCCACCAGCAGAGATTGGAGGGCGGGACTAGCGGGAACCGGGGAGCTGTTTTTT; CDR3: CATSRDWRAGLAGTGELFF
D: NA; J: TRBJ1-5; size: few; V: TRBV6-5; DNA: TGTGCCAGCAGTAACGGAGGTACCAGCAATCAGCCCCAGCATTTT; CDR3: CASSNGGTSNQPQHF